Below are 28 T cell receptor beta chains sequenced from a single sample in a study of identifying expanded T cells in peripheral blood. Repertoires were generated with immunoSEQ multiplex PCR, while TCRdb's copy carries only in-frame clones and drops some. The repertoire includes about 94,000 clones, around 90% of them detected once, and under 6.5% sits in the top ten. Sequenced input: blood. The receptors here all came from a person aged 18 to 70 in good health.

This clone turned up a few times. This rearrangement joins TRBV12-5 to TRBJ1-1, with 7 nucleotides matching TRBD1. The germline gives CDR1 LGHNT, CDR2 FRNRAP. Trimming removed 9 bases from V and 0 bases from J; junction bases left unmatched: 4. The CDR3 totals 13 residues. CDR3 sequence (DNA): TGTGCTAGCAAGACAGGGTTGAACACTGAAGCTTTCTTT. The encoded protein is CASKTGLNTEAFF.

The rearrangement joins TRBV12-5 to TRBJ2-5; TRBD2 agrees at 7 bases. This CDR3 has 17 residues. Germline CDR1 reads LGHNT; CDR2 reads FRNRAP. The junction had 14 bases not matched to a gene; V was cut back by 0 bases and J by 7 bases. The chain's CDR3 is CASGLVAGTPVGGTQYF. The CDR3 DNA follows: TGTGCTAGTGGTTTGGTAGCGGGGACCCCGGTGGGGGGGACCCAGTACTTC.

The chain joins TRBV7-3 to TRBJ2-5; tentative D call: TRBD1 (7 bases). The V and J ends lost 5 bases and 5 bases respectively, with 12 bases between them. The germline V gene encodes CDR1 SGHTA and CDR2 FQGTGA. This CDR3 has 13 residues. Here the CDR3 DNA reads TGTGCCAGCAGCCCCAGGGGGAGGGAGACCCAGTACTTC. Its translation is CASSPRGRETQYF.

The sample holds one count of this clone. The chain carries TRBV19 and TRBJ1-5, with D possibly being TRBD1 (5 bases). The CDR3 consists of 17 residues. The V gene lost 2 bases and the J gene lost 7 bases, with 21 bases spanning the gap. Germline assignment: CDR1 LNHDA and CDR2 SQIVND (reference sequence). CDR3 in amino acids: CASSIPRIGRERQPQHF. CDR3 in DNA: TGTGCCAGTAGTATACCGCGGATTGGCAGGGAACGGCAGCCCCAGCATTTT.

The genes are TRBV15 and TRBJ2-2, with D possibly TRBD2 on 6 matching bases. Germline V gene data show CDR1 as LNHNV and CDR2 as YYDKDF (reference sequence). The CDR3 loop spans 17 amino acids. Trimming removed 0 bases from V and 1 base from J, with 12 bases in between. The CDR3 protein is CATSREGGRMNTGELFF. In nucleotides, the CDR3 is TGTGCCACCAGCAGAGAGGGGGGACGGATGAACACCGGGGAGCTGTTTTTT.

CDR3 loop: CASSTGGASNQPQHF. In DNA form, the CDR3 reads TGTGCCAGTAGTACAGGGGGCGCGTCCAATCAGCCCCAGCATTTT. V gene TRBV19 combines with J gene TRBJ1-5; TRBD1 agrees at 8 bases. The CDR3 is made up of 15 amino acids. Germline V CDR1 and CDR2: LNHDA, SQIVND (reference sequence). Trimming took 4 bases from V and 3 from J; bases not matched to a gene: 5.

The gene calls are TRBV18 and TRBJ1-4; no clear D gene. Deletions cut 3 bases from V and 3 bases from J, with 11 bases between. The CDR3 loop spans 15 amino acids. Germline-derived CDR1 and CDR2 are KGHSH and LQKENI. The CDR3 spells CASSPRTASNEKLFF. Written as DNA, the CDR3 is TGTGCCAGCTCACCCCGGACGGCCTCTAATGAAAAACTGTTTTTT.

This clone was observed a few times. The chain carries TRBV19 and TRBJ1-1, with 8 bases lining up with TRBD1. The ends lost 6 bases at V and 1 base at J; junction bases unmatched: 4. Germline V gene sequence: CDR1 LNHDA, CDR2 SQIVND (reference sequence). The CDR3 runs to 14 residues. The CDR3 region has the DNA TGTGCCAGTAGAGAGACAGGGGAGAACACTGAAGCTTTCTTT. Translated: CASRETGENTEAFF.

The chain has TRBV7-9 and TRBJ2-1; D call uncertain. This CDR3 has 12 amino acids. Trimming shortened V by 3 bases and J by 7 bases, and 7 bases separated the two germline ends. Germline CDR1 SEHNR, CDR2 FQNEAQ (reference sequence). The CDR3 nucleotides read TGTGCCAGCAGCTTGCAAGGGAATGAGCAGTTCTTC. Translation: CASSLQGNEQFF.

CDR3 residues: CASSLSLAGNTEAFF. The DNA of the CDR3 is TGCGCCAGCAGCTTGTCCCTAGCAGGGAACACTGAAGCTTTCTTT. The chain couples TRBV5-1 to TRBJ1-1; D remains unclear. V dropped 1 base and J dropped 1 base, with 11 bases sitting between them. CDR1 and CDR2 from the germline V gene are SGHRS and YFSETQ. The CDR3 has 15 residues.

The DNA for the CDR3 is TGTGCCAGCAGCTATAGCCAGGGTGATTTCGGTGGCTACACCTTC. Protein product: CASSYSQGDFGGYTF. The gene calls are TRBV7-9 and TRBJ1-2; TRBD1 is a possible D gene (5 bases). This CDR3 has 15 amino acids. The germline gives CDR1 SEHNR, CDR2 FQNEAQ (reference sequence). The V and J ends lost 4 bases and 7 bases respectively, with 19 bases between them.

V is TRBV7-3 and J is TRBJ2-2; 8 bases agree with TRBD2. This CDR3 region has 15 residues. Germline CDR1 SGHTA, CDR2 FQGTGA. V dropped 0 bases and J dropped 6; count of bases not matched to a gene: 3. This CDR3 reads CASSLTPGGAGELFF. The CDR3 nucleotides are TGTGCCAGCAGCTTAACCCCGGGGGGGGCCGGGGAGCTGTTTTTT.

The chain joins TRBV6-5 to TRBJ2-7; perhaps TRBD2 as D (5 bases). With 7 bases removed from V and 3 bases from J, the gap between germline ends came to 10 bases. The CDR3 has 12 residues. Per germline, CDR1 MNHEY and CDR2 SVGAGI. The CDR3: CASTNGGYEQYF. In DNA form, the CDR3 reads TGTGCCAGCACAAACGGAGGCTACGAGCAGTACTTC.

V usage is TRBV4-3 and J usage is TRBJ1-3; D is perhaps TRBD1 (5 bases). Trimming removed 0 bases from V and 2 bases from J, with 11 bases in between. Germline lookup yields CDR1 LGHNA and CDR2 YSLEER. This CDR3 has 16 amino acids. CDR3 DNA: TGCGCCAGCAGCCAAGATTGGGGGATGGCTGGAAACACCATATATTTT. Translating it yields CASSQDWGMAGNTIYF.

The chain recombines TRBV6-1 with TRBJ2-1; 11 bases map to TRBD1. This CDR3 contains 14 residues. Germline lookup yields CDR1 MNHNS and CDR2 SASEGT. V lost 11 bases and J lost 7; bases outside the gene matches: 10. DNA of the CDR3: TGTGCCGGTTCCCGGGACAGGGGGTTTAATGAGCAGTTCTTC. Amino acid sequence: CAGSRDRGFNEQFF.

This chain links TRBV19 with TRBJ1-4; D remains unclear. Germline loops: CDR1 LNHDA, CDR2 SQIVND (reference sequence). The CDR3 sequence is 12 residues long. Trimming took off 9 bases at V and 8 bases at J, with 13 bases between the two ends. The CDR3 sequence: CASLAPGEKLFF. For the CDR3, the DNA is TGTGCCAGCCTCGCGCCGGGGGAAAAACTGTTTTTT.

The rearrangement uses TRBV18 and TRBJ2-4, with TRBD2 identical over 9 bases. This CDR3 is 15 amino acids long. V shed 0 bases and J 8 bases; nucleotides not matched to a gene: 5. The V gene's germline CDR1 is KGHSH and CDR2 LQKENI. This CDR3 reads CASSPPASGRHIQYF. DNA for the CDR3: TGTGCCAGCTCACCACCGGCGAGCGGGAGGCACATTCAGTACTTC.

The chain links TRBV7-2 to TRBJ1-1; the D is unclear. The V gene's germline CDR1 is SGHTA and CDR2 FQGNSA. Trimming took 1 base from V and 7 from J, leaving 13 bases between them. The CDR3 loop spans 14 amino acids. The CDR3 loop is CASSLDRVHREAFF. The DNA of the CDR3 is TGTGCCAGCAGCTTAGACCGGGTCCACCGTGAAGCTTTCTTT.

V gene TRBV19 combines with J gene TRBJ1-2; no clear D gene. The CDR3 extends over 15 amino acids. Germline V gives CDR1 LNHDA, CDR2 SQIVND (reference sequence). Trimming removed 1 base from V and 4 bases from J, with 13 bases in between. Written as DNA, the CDR3 is TGTGCCAGTAGTATAGGAAGTGGACGGTCCTATGGCTACACCTTC. Translating gives CASSIGSGRSYGYTF.

This chain joins TRBV5-1 and TRBJ2-7; no clear D. CDR3 length equals 14 residues. Germline lookup yields CDR1 SGHRS and CDR2 YFSETQ. Trimming removed 0 bases at V and 5 bases at J, with 12 bases between. CDR3 coding DNA: TGCGCCAGCAGCTTGGGTTTGTCCGTGGACGAGCAGTACTTC. This encodes CASSLGLSVDEQYF.

On this clone itself: A junction boundary mismatches the germline segment, possibly from a read error. DNA of the CDR3: TGTGCCGGCAGCTTAGCCCCCCAGCAGGGGCAGTTCTTC. It codes for CAGSLAPQQGQFF. This chain links TRBV11-2 with TRBJ2-1; D may be TRBD1 (5 bases). The germline gives CDR1 SGHAT, CDR2 FQNNGV. The CDR3 covers 13 residues.

This chain links TRBV2 with TRBJ2-3; TRBD1 agrees at 11 bases. The CDR3 sequence is 15 residues long. Germline CDR1 is SNHLY and CDR2 is FYNNEI. Losses at the gene ends were 6 bases for V and 4 bases for J; bases not matched to a gene: 6. The CDR3 loop reads CASREDRGLADTQYF. The DNA for the CDR3 is TGTGCCAGCAGAGAGGACAGGGGGCTGGCAGATACGCAGTATTTT.

V is TRBV30 and J is TRBJ1-4; D is perhaps TRBD1 (6 bases). CDR3 length: 14 residues. Trimming took off 1 base at V and 8 bases at J, with 14 bases between the two ends. Per the germline V gene, CDR1 is GTSNPN and CDR2 is SVGIG (reference sequence). CDR3 sequence: CAWSARGAWEKLFF. Here the CDR3 DNA reads TGTGCCTGGAGTGCTAGGGGGGCATGGGAAAAACTGTTTTTT.

This clone was observed once. The rearrangement joins TRBV5-5 to TRBJ1-1; D unclear. The CDR3 totals 15 residues. Germline loops: CDR1 SGHKS, CDR2 YYEKEE (reference sequence). Trimming took off 3 bases at V and 1 base at J, with 13 bases between the two ends. The CDR3 nucleotides are TGTGCCAGCAGCTATCAGTGGGCCGGGAACACTGAAGCTTTCTTT. This translates into CASSYQWAGNTEAFF.

This clone appeared a few times. The rearrangement uses TRBV27 and TRBJ1-2, with 10 bases lining up with TRBD1. Germline trimming cut 5 bases from V and 2 bases from J; bases unmatched to any gene: 5. Germline CDR1 MNHEY, CDR2 SMNVEV (reference sequence). This CDR3 has 15 residues. Written as DNA, the CDR3 is TGTGCCAGCAGTCCCCAGACAGGGGGCAACTATGGCTACACCTTC. Translation gives CASSPQTGGNYGYTF.

The chain combines TRBV6-5 with TRBJ2-1; D tentatively reads TRBD1 or TRBD2 (5 bases each). The V end was cut by 4 bases, the J end by 8 bases, with 18 bases between. Germline V gives CDR1 MNHEY, CDR2 SVGAGI. The CDR3 length is 15 residues. The DNA for the CDR3 is TGTGCCAGCAGTTTGAGGGACGTCGGATACCATGAGCAGTTCTTC. It encodes CASSLRDVGYHEQFF.

This clone was observed a handful of times. V gene TRBV29-1 combines with J gene TRBJ1-3, with no clear D. Trimming shortened V by 7 bases and J by 1 base, and 8 bases separated the two germline ends. In germline, CDR1 is SQVTM, CDR2 ANQGSEA. The CDR3 has 12 amino acids. The CDR3 reads CSGEDSGNTIYF. In DNA form, the CDR3 reads TGCAGCGGCGAGGATTCTGGAAACACCATATATTTT.

The chain is built from TRBV5-5 and TRBJ2-7; 9 nucleotides match TRBD1. The CDR3 totals 17 residues. Trimming cost V 1 base and J 2 bases; bases outside gene matches: 10. In germline, CDR1 is SGHKS, CDR2 YYEKEE (reference sequence). The CDR3, as DNA: TGTGCCAGCAGCTTGCGGGGAGGGACAGGGTCGGCCTACGAGCAGTACTTC. It yields the protein CASSLRGGTGSAYEQYF.